The count of the clone carrying this TCR beta chain is one. The method was immunoSEQ multiplex PCR; TCRdb's version includes in-frame clones alone and lacks a portion of them. The profile covers roughly 67,000 clones, with approximately 91% appearing a single time and approximately 2.9% taken by the ten largest. Trimming removed 0 bases from V and 5 bases from J, with 9 bases in between. The V gene's germline CDR1 is SGHRS and CDR2 YFSETQ. The length of the CDR3 is 14 residues. The data were taken from a study of lymphopenia after photon versus proton radiotherapy. The TCR was taken from a woman between 65 and 79 years old with pancreatic cancer. V is TRBV5-1 and J is TRBJ2-1; TRBD2 is a possible D gene (5 bases). Sequenced material: peripheral blood, taken from a patient treated with photon-based radiotherapy. In DNA form, the CDR3 reads TGCGCCAGCAGCTTGGGCGGGTCACACAATGAGCAGTTCTTC. This gives the protein CASSLGGSHNEQFF.